The 32 T cell receptor beta chains given below trace back to one sample, sequenced in a study of tumor-infiltrating lymphocytes in primary liver carcinoma. With a constant-region primer, TCR beta cDNA was made from 450 to 650 ng of total RNA. Investigators got TCR beta libraries out of three nested multiplex PCR rounds, done with slightly modified ARM-PCR. Investigators reported that the first two PCR rounds, at around 9 cycles each, used TRBV1-TRBV30 forward primers with a C-beta reverse primer. TCRdb re-derived calls from the multiplex PCR reads in MiXCR, one entry per CDR3 protein. In the table there are around 120,000 distinct CDR3 sequences, about two thirds of which are singletons. Without any cell sorting, about 20-31 mg of bulk tissue yielded co-extracted RNA and DNA. The source material was tumor-adjacent normal liver tissue. The receptors shown here come from a woman in her sixties with primary liver carcinoma and hepatitis B virus infection.

The chain uses TRBV6-1 and TRBJ1-1, with 8 positions matching TRBD1. The germline CDR1 and CDR2 sequences are MNHNS and SASEGT. The CDR3 extends over 15 amino acids. CDR3 residues: CATQPPGQANTEAFF. CDR3 in DNA: TGTGCAACCCAACCGCCGGGACAGGCGAACACTGAAGCTTTCTTT.

In this sample, this clonotype turned up a few times. The chain links TRBV19 to TRBJ2-2, with 11 bases aligning to TRBD2. Germline CDR1 is LNHDA and CDR2 is SQIVND (reference sequence). The CDR3 covers 19 residues. Losses at the gene ends were 1 base for V and 3 bases for J; bases not matched to a gene: 10. The CDR3 here is CASSIGQATSGDHTGELFF. In DNA, the CDR3 is TGTGCCAGTAGTATAGGGCAAGCGACTAGCGGGGATCACACCGGGGAGCTGTTTTTT.

As concerns this clonotype: A read error is possible here, since a much larger clone lies one base away. The rearrangement uses TRBV5-1 and TRBJ2-2; maybe TRBD2 (6 bases). Germline V gives CDR1 SGHRS, CDR2 YFSETQ. Trimming shortened V by 3 bases and J by 5 bases, and 8 bases separated the two germline ends. This CDR3 has 13 residues. The CDR3 DNA sequence: TGCGCCAGCAGCTGGGACTCAACCGGGGAGCTGTTTTTT. It is translated as CASSWDSTGELFF.

This clonotype has ten or more counts. The chain joins TRBV5-1 to TRBJ2-1; D gene uncertain. V was cut by 0 bases and J by 9 bases, with 7 bases left in between. In germline, CDR1 is SGHRS, CDR2 YFSETQ. The CDR3 runs to 12 residues. In DNA form, the CDR3 reads TGCGCCAGCAGCTTGGTGGGCAGTGAGCAGTTCTTC. Translated, it gives CASSLVGSEQFF.

As concerns this clonotype: One end of the junction does not line up with germline, which may come from a read error. This chain links TRBV6-2 or TRBV6-3 with TRBJ2-2; tentatively, D is TRBD2 (5 bases). Germline loops: CDR1 MNHEY, CDR2 SVGEGT. The CDR3 totals 12 residues. CDR3 bases: TGTGCCGGATTGACGCCGACCGGGGAGCTGCCTTTT. Its translation is CAGLTPTGELPF.

As regards this clonotype: This clone may be a read error of a much larger clone one base away. The genes are TRBV10-2 and TRBJ2-3; a possible D gene is TRBD1 (5 bases). Germline values: CDR1 WSHSY, CDR2 SAAADI. The CDR3 extends over 11 amino acids. CDR3 DNA: TGCGCCAGCAGTGAAACAGGTACGCAGTATTTT. Its protein product is CASSETGTQYF.

This chain connects TRBV18 to TRBJ2-5; D is possibly TRBD2 (5 bases). The CDR3 contains 15 residues. The V and J ends lost 0 bases and 5 bases respectively, with 13 bases between them. Germline V gene data show CDR1 as KGHSH and CDR2 as LQKENI. The DNA of the CDR3 is TGTGCCAGCTCACCACCGACCGCGCCGGGGGAGACCCAGTACTTC. Its protein product is CASSPPTAPGETQYF.

This clonotype occurred many times. The V call is TRBV10-1, the J call TRBJ2-5; a weak D match, TRBD1 (5 bases). The CDR3 runs to 14 residues. Trimming stripped 7 bases from V and 5 bases from J, with 17 bases between. Germline CDR1 is WNHNN and CDR2 is SYGVQD (reference sequence). Here the CDR3 reads CASIPPRESETQYF. As DNA, the CDR3 is TGCGCCAGCATCCCACCCAGGGAATCGGAGACCCAGTACTTC.

A word on this clonotype: The junction differs from germline at one of its ends, possibly a read error. This sequence joins TRBV28 and TRBJ1-5; no clear D gene. Germline values: CDR1 MDHEN, CDR2 SYDVKM. The CDR3 has 14 amino acids. Written as DNA, the CDR3 is TGTTCCAGCAGTTCCGCCATCTACCTACAGCCCCAGCATTTT. Protein product: CSSSSAIYLQPQHF.

Regarding this clonotype: A junction end diverges from the germline sequence, so it may reflect a read error. The chain has TRBV11-3 and TRBJ2-2; 7 positions agree with TRBD2. This CDR3 is built from 17 residues. The germline CDR1 and CDR2 sequences are SGHNT and YENEEA. The DNA of the CDR3 is TGTGCCAGCAGCCTAGGCAGGCAAGCGGGAAACAGCGGGGAGCTGTTTTTC. This encodes CASSLGRQAGNSGELFF.

In regard to this clonotype: A much more abundant neighbour one base away suggests this may be a read error. V usage is TRBV28 and J usage is TRBJ1-2; perhaps TRBD1 as D (6 bases). CDR3 length: 12 residues. Germline CDR1 is MDHEN and CDR2 is SYDVKM. V shed 8 bases and J shed 4 bases, with 11 bases lying between them. The CDR3 region has the DNA TGTGCCAGCGGTTCACAGGGCTATGGCTACACCTTC. Its translation is CASGSQGYGYTF.

Points on this clonotype: Since no conserved phenylalanine or tryptophan closes the CDR3, a read error is the likely cause. The CDR3 nucleotides are TGCGCCAGCAGTGAGTCGGGGGGACTGGCCGCTGAGGCTTTCTCT. Protein: CASSESGGLAAEAFS. V gene TRBV10-2 combines with J gene TRBJ1-1, with D maybe TRBD1 (5 bases). Germline assignment: CDR1 WSHSY and CDR2 SAAADI. This CDR3 comprises 15 residues.

This clonotype was seen only once. One end of the junction varies from germline; a read error may be responsible. The rearrangement links TRBV11-2 to TRBJ2-3; 7 nucleotides agree with TRBD1. Germline CDR1 is SGHAT and CDR2 is FQNNGV. The CDR3 loop spans 16 amino acids. The CDR3 sequence is CASSLAGQATTDAQYF. Written as DNA, the CDR3 is TGCGCCAGCAGCTTAGCCGGACAGGCGACCACAGATGCGCAGTATTTT.

In the case of this clonotype: A clone one base away is much larger, so this may be a read error. Since no conserved phenylalanine or tryptophan closes the CDR3, a read error is the likely cause. The chain is built from TRBV5-1 and TRBJ2-7, with TRBD2 matching 8 bases. Trimming removed 6 bases from V and 1 base from J; junction bases left unmatched: 9. Germline CDR1 SGHRS, CDR2 YFSETQ. The CDR3 covers 15 residues. Here the CDR3 reads CASTRGGTTSYEQYI. As DNA, the CDR3 is TGCGCCAGCACCCGGGGGGGGACAACATCCTACGAGCAGTACATC.

Turning to this clonotype: The DNA is left out, because the CDR3 cannot be placed on it with certainty; the CDR3 is given as TCRdb lists it. The genes are TRBV29-1 and TRBJ2-7; the table names TRBD1, a call not compared with the DNA. The CDR3 extends over 12 residues, inclusive of both ends. Germline V gene lookup returns CDR1 SQVTM and CDR2 ANQGSEA. CDR3 residues: CSVATGSYERYF.

As concerns this clonotype: One end of the junction does not line up with germline, which may come from a read error. This chain links TRBV29-1 with TRBJ2-3; D gene unclear. The CDR3 length is 13 residues. CDR1 and CDR2 from the germline V gene are SQVTM and ANQGSEA. CDR3 DNA sequence: TGCAGCCTTGATTACGATGCGCTGGATATGCAGTATTTT. This sequence encodes CSLDYDALDMQYF.

As concerns this clonotype: Relative to the germline gene, one junction end is altered; a read error may explain this. The rearrangement links TRBV11-2 to TRBJ2-5; TRBD1 might be the D (6 bases). Looked up from germline, CDR1 is SGHAT and CDR2 is FQNNGV. The CDR3 runs to 14 residues. The CDR3 here is CDSSFDRSGETQYF. CDR3 coding DNA: TGTGACAGCAGTTTCGACAGGTCTGGCGAGACCCAGTACTTC. The full variable domain, rest sourced from reference TRBV11-2 and TRBJ2-5, is EAGVAQSPRYKIIEKRQSVAFWCNPISGHATLYWYQQILGQGPKLLIQFQNNGVVDDSQLPKDRFSAERLKGVDSTLKIQPAKLEDSAVYLCDSSFDRSGETQYFGPGTRLLVL.

The sample holds many counts of this clonotype. The chain carries TRBV28 and TRBJ2-1; tentatively, D is TRBD1 (5 bases). Germline V lookup: CDR1 MDHEN, CDR2 SYDVKM. The CDR3 consists of 14 residues. V was cut by 2 bases and J by 8 bases, with 13 bases left in between. The CDR3 loop reads CASSLLRVVDEQFF. The CDR3, as DNA: TGTGCCAGCAGTTTACTCAGGGTGGTCGATGAGCAGTTCTTC.

This clonotype occurred once. The V and J genes are TRBV11-2 and TRBJ2-2; no clear D gene. Germline V CDR1 and CDR2: SGHAT, FQNNGV. The CDR3 length is 13 residues. CDR3 amino acids: CVSSLDRAGELFF. The DNA for the CDR3 is TGTGTCAGTAGCTTAGATAGGGCTGGGGAGCTGTTTTTT.

This rearrangement joins TRBV2 to TRBJ1-5, with D unclear. Germline CDR1 SNHLY, CDR2 FYNNEI. V was cut by 6 bases and J by 0 bases, with 9 bases left in between. CDR3 size: 14 residues. The DNA of the CDR3 is TGTGCCAGCAGACATCTGGATAGCAATCAGCCCCAGCATTTT. Its translation: CASRHLDSNQPQHF.

Comment on this clonotype: One end of the junction is discordant with germline, which a read error may explain. The V call is TRBV4-2, the J call TRBJ1-1, with 7 bases fitting TRBD1. The germline V gene has CDR1 LGHNA and CDR2 YNFKEQ. The length of the CDR3 is 14 residues. The CDR3 loop is CANSPGQLNTETFF. The CDR3, as DNA: TGTGCCAACAGCCCGGGACAGCTGAACACTGAAACTTTCTTT.

As concerns this clonotype: The junction and the germline gene differ at one end; a read error may be behind it. The chain is built from TRBV7-9 and TRBJ2-7, with D possibly matching TRBD1 (5 bases). The germline CDR1 and CDR2 sequences are SEHNR and FQNEAQ (reference sequence). The CDR3 consists of 12 residues. Here the CDR3 reads CASSAVRGERYF. CDR3 sequence (DNA): TGTGCCAGCAGCGCGGTAAGGGGCGAGCGGTACTTC.

This clonotype was observed many times. J is TRBJ2-7 and V is TRBV6-5; the match to TRBD2 covers 9 bases. V lost 7 bases to trimming and J lost 3 bases; unmatched junction nucleotides: 4. Germline V gene data show CDR1 as MNHEY and CDR2 as SVGAGI. The CDR3 runs to 13 residues. The CDR3 sequence: CASTGSGSYEQYF. The CDR3 DNA reads as TGTGCCAGCACCGGTAGCGGGAGCTACGAGCAGTACTTC.

As to this clonotype: Germline and junction disagree at one end, which may indicate a read error. V usage is TRBV10-2 and J usage is TRBJ1-2, with D perhaps TRBD1 (5 bases). Germline V gives CDR1 WSHSY, CDR2 SAAADI. The CDR3 extends over 14 amino acids. In nucleotides, the CDR3 is TGCACCAGCAGTGAGAGTAGGGGCGCCTATGGCTACACCTTT. Its protein product is CTSSESRGAYGYTF.

Only a few counts were recorded for this clonotype. CDR3 nucleotide sequence: TGCAGTGCTAGAGATCGGAGGACTAGCTACGAGCAGTACTTC. Translation gives CSARDRRTSYEQYF. J is TRBJ2-7 and V is TRBV20-1, with 7 positions matching TRBD2. CDR1 and CDR2 (germline): DFQATT, SNEGSKA (reference sequence). This CDR3 contains 14 residues. The J segment lost 3 bases and the V segment lost 0 bases, leaving 5 bases of the junction unmatched.

As for this clonotype: Germline and junction disagree at one end, which may indicate a read error. V and J are TRBV11-1 and TRBJ2-3; 7 bases map to TRBD2. Germline V gene sequence: CDR1 SGHAT, CDR2 FQDESV (reference sequence). The CDR3 contains 14 residues. As DNA, the CDR3 is TGTGCCATCAACTTAAGGCAACGTGCGGGAGAGTCCCACTTT. This codes for CAINLRQRAGESHF.

This chain uses TRBV12-3 or TRBV12-4 with TRBJ1-3; D is perhaps TRBD1 (5 bases). There are 17 residues in the CDR3. The ends were cut back, 6 bases at V and 12 bases at J, with 30 bases in the middle. Here the CDR3 DNA reads TGTGCCAGCAGCCCGCCCACAGAGAAACCTCGGGGGAGCATCATATATTTT. This encodes CASSPPTEKPRGSIIYF.

Notes on this clonotype: The junction departs from the called germline gene at one end, perhaps through a read error. V gene TRBV4-1 combines with J gene TRBJ2-7; D tentatively fits TRBD1 or TRBD2 (5 bases each). Germline assignment: CDR1 MGHRA and CDR2 YSYEKL. The CDR3 has 16 amino acids. CDR3 amino acids: CASSQCGPGASYEQYF. The CDR3 DNA reads as TGCGCCAGCAGCCAATGTGGTCCCGGGGCCTCCTACGAGCAATACTTC.

A remark on this clonotype: Germline is not matched at one junction end, which may reflect a read error. V usage is TRBV6-1 and J usage is TRBJ2-5; D may be TRBD2 (6 bases). Germline CDR1 MNHNS, CDR2 SASEGT. CDR3 size: 16 residues. The chain's CDR3 is CVSSGPTRVYQETQYF. As DNA, the CDR3 is TGTGTCAGCAGTGGCCCGACTAGGGTTTACCAAGAGACCCAGTACTTC.

This clonotype was recorded at least ten times. This chain joins TRBV6-5 and TRBJ1-4; D not resolved. V lost 6 bases and J 0 bases, leaving 8 bases between the germline ends. This CDR3 has 14 amino acids. The V gene's germline CDR1 is MNHEY and CDR2 SVGAGI. In DNA, the CDR3 is TGTGCCAGCAGAGCAACAGCAACTAATGAAAAACTGTTTTTT. Its protein is CASRATATNEKLFF.

Comments on this clonotype: The final CDR3 position lacks the conserved phenylalanine or tryptophan, pointing to a likely read error. This chain joins TRBV29-1 and TRBJ2-3, with D possibly matching TRBD1 (5 bases). The CDR3 contains 13 residues. Per germline, CDR1 SQVTM and CDR2 ANQGSEA. CDR3 amino acids: CSVRADSIDTQYL. Here the CDR3 DNA reads TGCAGCGTTAGGGCCGACAGCATAGATACGCAGTATCTT.

About this clonotype itself: An end of the junction does not agree with germline; a read error may underlie this. This sequence joins TRBV11-2 and TRBJ2-1; 10 bases align to TRBD2. The germline V gene has CDR1 SGHAT and CDR2 FQNNGV. The CDR3 is made up of 17 amino acids. CDR3 protein: CASSLYLGSGRRNGQFF. The CDR3 DNA reads as TGCGCCAGCAGCTTATATCTGGGTAGCGGGAGGAGGAATGGGCAGTTCTTC.